The present entry profiles one T cell receptor beta chain with its context. Other DNA sequences in this sample translate to the same CDR3. From germline, CDR1 is SQVTM and CDR2 ANQGSEA. The CDR3 has 13 residues. Trimming cost V 2 bases and J 1 base, with 8 bases left between them. As handled by the study authors: Scientists estimated how many nucleated cells there were by amplifying reference gene primers. The protocol was immunoSEQ multiplex PCR, while the TCRdb copy is restricted to in-frame clones and leaves out a portion. V, J and clone size are those of that table, while D and trimming were read from the DNA. The sample carries 110,000 or so clones, around 89% recorded once. This entry is derived from a study of blood T cell repertoires in COVID-19. Study-wide context: Donors in the United States, Italy and Spain gave samples during acute or convalescent COVID-19. T cells, B-cell-depleted T cells, or PBMCs provided the cDNA or gDNA that served as material.

The source is a woman aged 45-65 years with acute or convalescent COVID-19. The V gene is TRBV29-1, the J gene TRBJ1-1; D ambiguous. The sequencing input was peripheral blood. In DNA form, the CDR3 reads TGCAGCGTTGAATGGGGAGGGAACACTGAAGCTTTCTTT. Encoded protein: CSVEWGGNTEAFF. The full variable domain, its missing parts supplied by reference TRBV29-1 and TRBJ1-1, is SAVISQKPSRDICQRGTSLTIQCQVDSQVTMMFWYRQQPGQSLTLIATANQGSEATYESGFVIDKFPISRPNLTFSTLTVSNMSPEDSSIYLCSVEWGGNTEAFFGQGTRLTVV.